This entry lists 8 T cell receptor beta chains sequenced from one sample in a study of post-analysis software for immune sequencing data. Whole-study results and caveats: Roughly five TRBV segments appeared more often in patients than in controls, and TRBV5-6, TRBV5-1 and TRBV20-1 were among these.

These receptors' antigens are unknown. The TCR beta cDNA libraries contained unique molecular identifiers. Using its own MiXCR run on the PCR reads, TCRdb lists one record per CDR3 protein. The sample gives roughly 650,000 distinct CDR3 sequences, 55% to 70% of which show up once; approximately 10% is in the top ten. What was sequenced was blood. These receptor sequences come from a girl under 10 years old with multiple sclerosis.

The genes are TRBV20-1 and TRBJ2-1; no clear D. CDR1 and CDR2 from the germline V gene are DFQATT and SNEGSKA (reference sequence). Trimming removed 3 bases at V and 2 bases at J, with 11 bases between. The CDR3 is 14 amino acids. Here the CDR3 DNA reads TGCAGTGCTAGGGCCAGAAGCGCCTACAATGAGCAGTTCTTC. Its protein product is CSARARSAYNEQFF.

The rearrangement uses TRBV2 and TRBJ1-2; tentatively, D is TRBD1 (5 bases). V lost 4 bases and J lost 0, with 21 bases in between. Looked up from germline, CDR1 is SNHLY and CDR2 is FYNNEI. The CDR3 length is 18 residues. The CDR3 loop is CASSGDPRAGGPNYGYTF. CDR3 nucleotide sequence: TGTGCCAGCAGTGGAGATCCACGGGCCGGGGGTCCTAACTATGGCTACACCTTC.

The chain recombines TRBV20-1 with TRBJ2-3, with a tentative D call TRBD2 (6 bases). The germline V gene has CDR1 DFQATT and CDR2 SNEGSKA (reference sequence). The CDR3 contains 14 residues. V was pared by 1 base and J by 4 bases, with 12 bases between. The CDR3 protein is CSARAGAKADTQYF. In DNA, the CDR3 is TGCAGTGCTAGAGCGGGAGCCAAGGCAGATACGCAGTATTTT.

This clonotype occurred a few times. The chain carries TRBV10-3 and TRBJ2-5, with 10 positions matching TRBD2. This CDR3 is 14 amino acids long. Germline CDR1 and CDR2: ENHRY and SYGVKD. V shed 6 bases, J shed 1 base, and the junction held 2 bases outside the gene matches. CDR3 amino acids: CAIRRTSGQETQYF. CDR3 bases: TGTGCCATCAGAAGGACTAGCGGCCAAGAGACCCAGTACTTC.

The genes are TRBV12-3 or TRBV12-4 and TRBJ1-5; D is uncertain. This CDR3 has 15 residues. Trimming cost V 2 bases and J 3 bases, with 11 bases left between them. The CDR3 sequence is CASSLRGADNQPQHF. The DNA of the CDR3 is TGTGCCAGCAGTTTAAGAGGCGCAGACAATCAGCCCCAGCATTTT.

A note on this clonotype: One junction end disagrees with the germline gene, perhaps due to a read error. V usage is TRBV6-1 and J usage is TRBJ1-1; possible D gene TRBD1, 6 bases. Germline-derived CDR1 and CDR2 are MNHNS and SASEGT. The CDR3 sequence is 17 residues long. The CDR3 region is CAISVSPGQIHDTEAFF. The CDR3 coding sequence is TGTGCCATCAGTGTTTCCCCTGGACAGATACATGACACTGAAGCTTTCTTT.

This clonotype turned up a few times. The chain links TRBV7-8 to TRBJ2-3; 7 bases match TRBD2. Germline V gene sequence: CDR1 SGHVS, CDR2 FQNEAQ. CDR3 length: 17 amino acids. The V gene end was trimmed by 0 bases and the J gene end by 4 bases; junction bases not matched to a gene: 10. The CDR3 nucleotides read TGTGCCAGCAGCTTAGCGTTCGAGGGAGGGCCCGCAGATACGCAGTATTTT. Translation: CASSLAFEGGPADTQYF. The whole variable domain, remainder taken from reference TRBV7-8 and TRBJ2-3, is GAGVSQSPRYKVAKRGQDVALRCDPISGHVSLFWYQQALGQGPEFLTYFQNEAQLDKSGLPSDRFFAERPEGSVSTLKIQRTQQEDSAVYLCASSLAFEGGPADTQYFGPGTRLTVL.

The rearrangement uses TRBV5-1 and TRBJ2-4, with TRBD1 matching over 7 bases. This CDR3 comprises 16 residues. The germline V gene has CDR1 SGHRS and CDR2 YFSETQ. Losses at the gene ends were 3 bases for V and 5 bases for J; bases not matched to a gene: 11. CDR3 coding DNA: TGCGCCAGCAGCTGGACCACCTACAGGGGAGAAAACATTCAGTACTTC. Its translation: CASSWTTYRGENIQYF.